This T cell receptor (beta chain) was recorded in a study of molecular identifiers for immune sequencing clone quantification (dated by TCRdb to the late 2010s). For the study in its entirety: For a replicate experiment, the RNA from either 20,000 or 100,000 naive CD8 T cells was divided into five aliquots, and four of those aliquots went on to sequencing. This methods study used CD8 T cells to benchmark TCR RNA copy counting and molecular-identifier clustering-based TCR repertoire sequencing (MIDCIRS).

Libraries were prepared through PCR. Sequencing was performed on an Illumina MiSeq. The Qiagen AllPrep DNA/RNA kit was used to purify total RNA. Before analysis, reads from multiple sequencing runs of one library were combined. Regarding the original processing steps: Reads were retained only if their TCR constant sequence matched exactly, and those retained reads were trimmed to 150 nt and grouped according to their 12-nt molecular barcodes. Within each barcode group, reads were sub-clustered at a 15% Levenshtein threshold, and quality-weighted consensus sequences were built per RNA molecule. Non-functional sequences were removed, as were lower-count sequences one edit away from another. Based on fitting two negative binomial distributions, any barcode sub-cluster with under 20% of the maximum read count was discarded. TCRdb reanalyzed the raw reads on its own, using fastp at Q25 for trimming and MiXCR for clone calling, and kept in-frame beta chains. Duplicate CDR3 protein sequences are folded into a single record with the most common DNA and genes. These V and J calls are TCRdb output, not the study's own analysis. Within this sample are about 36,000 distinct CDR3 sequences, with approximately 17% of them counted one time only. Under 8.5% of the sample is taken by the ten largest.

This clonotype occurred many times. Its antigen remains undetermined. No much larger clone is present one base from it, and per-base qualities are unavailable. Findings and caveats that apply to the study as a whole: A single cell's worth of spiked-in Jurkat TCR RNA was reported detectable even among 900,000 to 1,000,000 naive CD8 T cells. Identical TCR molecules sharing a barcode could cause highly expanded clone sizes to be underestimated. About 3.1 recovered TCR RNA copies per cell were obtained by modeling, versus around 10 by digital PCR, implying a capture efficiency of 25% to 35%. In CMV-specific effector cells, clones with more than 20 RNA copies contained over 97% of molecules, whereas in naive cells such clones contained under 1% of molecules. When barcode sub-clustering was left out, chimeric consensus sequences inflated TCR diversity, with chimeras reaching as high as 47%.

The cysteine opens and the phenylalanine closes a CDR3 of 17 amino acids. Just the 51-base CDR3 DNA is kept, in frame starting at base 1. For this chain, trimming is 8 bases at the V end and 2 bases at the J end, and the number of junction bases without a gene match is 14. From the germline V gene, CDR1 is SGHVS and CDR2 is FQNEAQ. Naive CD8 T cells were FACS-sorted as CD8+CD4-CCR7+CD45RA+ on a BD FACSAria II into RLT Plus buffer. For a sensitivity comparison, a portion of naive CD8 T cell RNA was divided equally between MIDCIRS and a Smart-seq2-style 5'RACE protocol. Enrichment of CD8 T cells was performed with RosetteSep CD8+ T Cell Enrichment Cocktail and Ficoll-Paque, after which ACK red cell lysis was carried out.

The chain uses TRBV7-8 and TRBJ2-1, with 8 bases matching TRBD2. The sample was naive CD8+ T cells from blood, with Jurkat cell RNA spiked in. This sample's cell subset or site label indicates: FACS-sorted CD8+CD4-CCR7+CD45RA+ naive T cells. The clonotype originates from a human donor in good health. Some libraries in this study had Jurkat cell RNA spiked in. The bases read TGTGCCAGCCCCCCCTCCCGACTAGCGCATACCTACAATGAGCAGTTCTTC. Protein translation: CASPPSRLAHTYNEQFF.